This T cell receptor beta chain was recorded in a study of T cell changes during pregnancy in multiple sclerosis. The repertoire was sequenced with immunoSEQ multiplex PCR; TCRdb's copy has only in-frame clones and lacks some. The data show fewer than 50,000 clones, almost 95% seen once. There are 13 residues in the CDR3. The V end lost 5 bases, the J end lost 9 bases, and 13 bases lay between the germline ends. Germline V gene data show CDR1 as MNHEY and CDR2 as SVGAGI. The sample in question was CD8+ T cells from peripheral blood mononuclear cells, obtained in the first trimester of pregnancy. This chain joins TRBV6-5 and TRBJ2-2; TRBD1 might be the D (5 bases). The TCR was taken from a female donor with multiple sclerosis, enrolled in a pregnancy study. CDR3 in DNA: TGTGCCAGCAGTACTACAGGATCCCGGGAGCTGTTTTTT. Amino acids: CASSTTGSRELFF.